A single sample gave rise to the 14 T cell receptor beta chains below, sequenced in a study of breast tumors, draining lymph nodes, adjacent tissues. MiXCR, applied by TCRdb to the multiplex PCR reads, yields one record per CDR3 protein. The table includes tens of thousands of distinct CDR3 sequences, under 50% detected once. Sequencing used breast tumor tissue. The source is a female donor with breast cancer. Some clones in this sample may be carry-over from other donors' samples.

This clonotype was picked up many times. The chain links TRBV4-1 to TRBJ1-4, with 8 nucleotides matching TRBD1. The CDR3 is 15 amino acids. Germline CDR1 is MGHRA and CDR2 is YSYEKL. With V trimmed by 4 bases and J by 5 bases, 6 bases remained unmatched. The CDR3 protein is CASSPRDRLNEKLFF. CDR3 DNA sequence: TGCGCCAGCAGCCCGAGGGACAGGCTCAATGAAAAACTGTTTTTT.

This clonotype occurred once. The chain employs TRBV20-1 and TRBJ2-3; 8 nucleotides line up with TRBD2. Looked up from germline, CDR1 is DFQATT and CDR2 is SNEGSKA (reference sequence). The CDR3 has 16 amino acids. V was pared by 0 bases and J by 0 bases, with 5 bases of the junction left unmatched. The CDR3 region has the DNA TGCAGTGCTAGAGATCTTCGGGAGGGTAGCACAGATACGCAGTATTTT. Its protein is CSARDLREGSTDTQYF.

This clonotype was recorded a few times. The chain employs TRBV28 and TRBJ2-7, with TRBD1 as a possible D gene (6 bases). V lost 8 bases, J lost 5 bases, and 16 bases lay in between. Germline CDR1 reads MDHEN; CDR2 reads SYDVKM. The CDR3 totals 13 residues. Written as DNA, the CDR3 is TGTGCCAGCTCCACAGGGAACTCGCACGAGCAGTACTTC. It translates to CASSTGNSHEQYF.

The V gene is TRBV15, the J gene TRBJ1-5; 7 positions match TRBD1. The CDR3 has 15 residues. V was pared by 3 bases and J by 4 bases, with 6 bases of the junction left unmatched. Germline V lookup: CDR1 LNHNV, CDR2 YYDKDF (reference sequence). DNA of the CDR3: TGTGCCACCAGCAGCCCGGGACAGACAAATCAGCCCCAGCATTTT. It translates to CATSSPGQTNQPQHF.

The table lists this clonotype with many counts. The DNA of the CDR3 is TGCGCCAGCAGCTTGGCCTTTAGGGTAGGGGAGACCCAGTACTTC. As protein: CASSLAFRVGETQYF. V is TRBV5-1 and J is TRBJ2-5; D gene ambiguous. Trimming left V 0 bases short and J 5 bases short, with 14 bases between. This CDR3 contains 15 residues. In germline, CDR1 is SGHRS, CDR2 YFSETQ. The variable domain in full, with the rest retrieved from reference TRBV5-1 and TRBJ2-5, is KAGVTQTPRYLIKTRGQQVTLSCSPISGHRSVSWYQQTPGQGLQFLFEYFSETQRNKGNFPGRFSGRQFSNSRSEMNVSTLELGDSALYLCASSLAFRVGETQYFGPGTRLLVL.

Concerning this clonotype itself: The junction differs from germline at one of its ends, possibly a read error. The rearrangement joins TRBV18 to TRBJ2-1; 9 positions agree with TRBD1. The CDR3 totals 15 residues. Looked up from germline, CDR1 is KGHSH and CDR2 is LQKENI. This CDR3 reads CASTAQAGQGDEQLF. CDR3 coding DNA: TGTGCCAGCACTGCCCAGGCGGGACAGGGCGATGAGCAGCTCTTC.

Regarding this clonotype: One end of the junction varies from germline; a read error may be responsible. This rearrangement joins TRBV4-1 to TRBJ2-5, with D possibly TRBD2 on 6 matching bases. CDR1 and CDR2 from the germline V gene are MGHRA and YSYEKL. This CDR3 contains 18 residues. The CDR3 region is CASSQDQTGVFRIETQYF. The CDR3 DNA is TGCGCCAGCAGTCAAGATCAGACGGGAGTTTTTCGGATAGAGACCCAGTACTTC.

About this clonotype: At one end the junction does not follow the germline gene, possibly because of a read error. The chain joins TRBV20-1 to TRBJ2-7; a possible D gene is TRBD2 (6 bases). The germline gives CDR1 DFQATT, CDR2 SNEGSKA (reference sequence). The CDR3 length is 14 residues. The CDR3 is CSAVVQAVSYERDF. CDR3 sequence (DNA): TGCAGTGCTGTAGTTCAGGCGGTCTCCTACGAGCGGGACTTC.

This clonotype has at least ten counts. The chain links TRBV3-1 to TRBJ2-1; D remains ambiguous. With 1 base removed from V and 9 bases from J, the gap between germline ends came to 4 bases. The CDR3 totals 11 residues. From germline, CDR1 is LGHDT and CDR2 YNNKEL (reference sequence). CDR3 protein: CASSQVGEQFF. Here the CDR3 DNA reads TGTGCCAGCAGCCAAGTAGGTGAGCAGTTCTTC.

A note on this clonotype: Here the CDR3 omits its conserved ending phenylalanine or tryptophan, so a read error is the likely source. V gene TRBV9 combines with J gene TRBJ2-7; TRBD2 matches at 10 bases. This CDR3 region has 16 residues. Germline V gives CDR1 SGDLS, CDR2 YYNGEE. In DNA form, the CDR3 reads TGTGCCGGCAGCCCCCATTCCGGGACTAGCGAGACCGAGCAGTACATC. Residues: CAGSPHSGTSETEQYI.

This rearrangement joins TRBV7-2 to TRBJ2-2, with TRBD2 identical over 9 bases. Losses at the gene ends were 3 bases for V and 1 base for J; bases not matched to a gene: 12. The CDR3 sequence is 19 residues long. Germline V lookup: CDR1 SGHTA, CDR2 FQGNSA. CDR3 nucleotides: TGTGCCAGCAGCTTTAGGCTAAAACTAGCGGGCGTGAACACCGGGGAGCTGTTTTTT. Amino acid sequence: CASSFRLKLAGVNTGELFF. Complete variable domain (other parts from reference TRBV7-2 and TRBJ2-2): GAGVSQSPSNKVTEKGKDVELRCDPISGHTALYWYRQSLGQGLEFLIYFQGNSAPDKSGLPSDRFSAERTGGSVSTLTIQRTQQEDSAVYLCASSFRLKLAGVNTGELFFGEGSRLTVL.

V usage is TRBV10-3 and J usage is TRBJ1-5; no clear D. The CDR3 totals 15 residues. V lost 6 bases, J lost 0 bases, and 12 bases lay in between. Germline CDR1 reads ENHRY; CDR2 reads SYGVKD. CDR3 loop: CAIRATGYSNQPQHF. Written as DNA, the CDR3 is TGTGCCATCAGAGCGACTGGTTATAGCAATCAGCCCCAGCATTTT.

This chain links TRBV4-2 with TRBJ2-7; D may be TRBD2 (7 bases). Germline V gene data show CDR1 as LGHNA and CDR2 as YNFKEQ. V lost 0 bases to trimming and J lost 5 bases, with 11 bases between them. The CDR3 has 14 residues. The CDR3, as DNA: TGTGCCAGCAGCCAAGATGGAGGGGGGGACGAGCAGTACTTC. Protein sequence: CASSQDGGGDEQYF.

The rearrangement links TRBV5-1 to TRBJ2-1, with 10 bases aligning to TRBD2. This CDR3 is 17 amino acids long. V trimming: 2 bases; J trimming: 7 bases; junction bases outside the gene matches: 12. Germline V CDR1 and CDR2: SGHRS, YFSETQ. CDR3 in amino acids: CASSLKLAGRSANEQFF. CDR3 nucleotides: TGCGCCAGCAGCTTAAAACTAGCGGGGCGATCCGCTAATGAGCAGTTCTTC.